What follows is one T cell receptor (beta chain) and its context. The antigen this receptor binds is unknown. Per-base qualities were not stored, and no clone one base away is much larger. The entry originates in a study of blood T cell repertoires in COVID-19 (dated by TCRdb to about 2020). At the level of the whole study: The collaborator samples originated in the United States, Italy and Spain and spanned the acute and convalescent phases of COVID-19. The prospective study material was composed of cDNA or gDNA derived from T cells, B-cell-depleted T cells, or PBMCs. Deeply sampled blood TCRbeta repertoires from subjects exposed to, actively infected with, or recovered from COVID-19 were included in the dataset. The repertoires were made available in a free public database intended to serve as a resource for research on the immune response to SARS-CoV-2. Samples came from the ongoing ImmuneRACE study (first 160 participants) plus 1,254 subjects from 6 global collaborators. Nearly every sample came with metadata listing a de-identified subject ID, COVID-19 status, age in years and sex. Where HLA class I and class II types were available, the types were taken from metadata supplied by the sample provider, not from assay-based typing.

Trimming removed 4 bases from V and 5 bases from J; the gene matches leave 5 bases unexplained. CDR1 and CDR2 (LNHDA, SQIVND) derive from the germline V gene (reference sequence). From the cysteine up to the phenylalanine, the CDR3 has a length of 14 residues. The CDR3 DNA has 42 bases and is translated from base 1. Whole blood was collected in K2EDTA tubes by collaborating institutions according to the institutions' own protocols. For TCRbeta analysis, collaborators shipped samples as frozen whole blood, isolated PBMCs, or DNA extracted from either of those sample types. What the authors observed across the whole study: The quantity of clinical and demographic metadata differed by source and by participant and was supplied without curation.

TCRbeta CDR3 regions were amplified from genomic DNA by means of the immunoSEQ Assay, a bias-controlled multiplex PCR. As for how the authors treated the data: Within the assay, amplification of reference gene primers was used to estimate how many nucleated cells each sample contained. To quantify the absolute abundance of each unique TCRbeta CDR3 rearrangement, sequence reads were collapsed and filtered. For each sample, productive Simpson clonality was calculated by taking the square root of Simpson's diversity index across productive rearrangements. In TCRdb, the immuneACCESS table is reduced to in-frame sequences with V and J assigned. These tables do not hold every clone; where another copy was compared, an unresolved V gene accounts for under half, and the others remain unexplained. V, J and clone size are those of that table, while D and trimming were read from the DNA. The table for this sample lists 35,000 or so clones; 85% to 90% of them were counted only once. About 64% of the sample is taken by the ten largest.

In this chain, TRBV19 is recombined with TRBJ2-7, with 10 middle bases fitting TRBD1. Sequenced material: peripheral blood. The TCR sequence derives from a man in his 70s with acute or convalescent COVID-19. The DNA reads as follows: TGTGCCAGTAGTACCCGGGACAGGGGCCACGAGCAGTACTTC. This translates into CASSTRDRGHEQYF.